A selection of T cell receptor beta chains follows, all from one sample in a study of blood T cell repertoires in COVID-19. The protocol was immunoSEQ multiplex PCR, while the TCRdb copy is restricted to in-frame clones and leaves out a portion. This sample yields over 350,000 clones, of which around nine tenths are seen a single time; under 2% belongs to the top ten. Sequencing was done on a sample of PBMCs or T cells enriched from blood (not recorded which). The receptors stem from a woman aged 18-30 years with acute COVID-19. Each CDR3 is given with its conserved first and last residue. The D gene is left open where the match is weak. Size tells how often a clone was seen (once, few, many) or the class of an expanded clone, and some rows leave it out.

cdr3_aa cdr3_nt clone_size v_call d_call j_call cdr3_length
CASSLGRTDYEQYF TGTGCCAGCAGCTTAGGTAGGACAGACTACGAGCAGTACTTC . TRBV7-6 . TRBJ2-7 14
CASSLAGTSGNNEQFF TGTGCCAGCAGCTTAGCCGGGACTAGCGGGAACAATGAGCAGTTCTTC . TRBV7-2 TRBD2 TRBJ2-1 16
CASRSDSVEQYF TGTGCCAGCAGGTCCGATAGCGTCGAGCAGTACTTC . TRBV9 . TRBJ2-7 12
CASSKNRRDNSPLHF TGTGCCAGTAGTAAAAACCGAAGAGATAATTCACCCCTCCACTTT . TRBV19 . TRBJ1-6 15
CASSTVTGVEPQHF TGTGCCAGCTCAACAGTGACAGGGGTAGAGCCCCAGCATTTT once TRBV18 TRBD1 TRBJ1-5 14
CASSVTGGKQPQHF TGTGCCAGCAGCGTAACAGGGGGAAAACAGCCCCAGCATTTT few TRBV9 TRBD1 TRBJ1-5 14
CASSPALSNPGTQYF TGTGCCAGCAGCCCAGCGTTATCGAACCCGGGGACCCAGTACTTC . TRBV28 . TRBJ2-5 15
CAWRTGTTNNEQFF TGTGCCTGGAGGACCGGGACAACAAACAATGAGCAGTTCTTC once TRBV30 . TRBJ2-1 14
CASSYSVAGLGEQFF TGTGCCAGCAGTTACTCGGTAGCGGGATTGGGTGAGCAGTTCTTC . TRBV6-2/TRBV6-3 TRBD2 TRBJ2-1 15
CASSDRDRVWYEQYF TGTGCCAGCAGCGACCGGGACAGGGTTTGGTACGAGCAGTACTTC . TRBV5-5 TRBD1 TRBJ2-7 15
CASTIGLAGQETQYF TGTGCCAGCACAATAGGACTAGCGGGGCAAGAGACCCAGTACTTC . TRBV3-1/TRBV3-2 TRBD2 TRBJ2-5 15